A selection of T cell receptor beta chains follows, all from one sample in a study of PD-L1 blockade in urothelial cancer. Assay: immunoSEQ multiplex PCR; the TCRdb copy retains only in-frame clones and omits some. Counted here are about 80,000 clones, 87% occurring once; the ten biggest clones make up approximately 6%. The sample consisted of PBMCs, taken around atezolizumab (anti-PD-L1) treatment. The receptors were sampled from a woman in her seventies with urothelial cancer. Each CDR3 is given with its conserved first and last residue. Each record gives: D gene, V gene, J gene, clone size, CDR3 protein, CDR3 DNA. A D gene is named only where the DNA matches it firmly. Rows may omit the clone size; those that give it use once, few, many or a size class.

D: .
V: TRBV11-2
J: TRBJ2-5
size: .
CDR3: CASSLENGVGTQYF
DNA: TGTGCCAGCAGCTTAGAGAACGGGGTCGGGACCCAGTACTTC

D: .
V: TRBV6-1
J: TRBJ1-1
size: .
CDR3: CASSEARRTWNTEAFF
DNA: TGTGCCAGCAGTGAAGCGCGAAGGACATGGAACACTGAAGCTTTCTTT

D: .
V: TRBV5-4
J: TRBJ2-1
size: .
CDR3: CASSHSEGNEQFF
DNA: TGTGCCAGCAGCCACTCGGAGGGCAATGAGCAGTTCTTC

D: TRBD2
V: TRBV4-1
J: TRBJ2-1
size: .
CDR3: CASSQGLATYNEQFF
DNA: TGCGCCAGCAGCCAAGGACTAGCCACCTACAATGAGCAGTTCTTC

D: TRBD1
V: TRBV18
J: TRBJ1-5
size: .
CDR3: CASSPRGLNQPQHF
DNA: TGTGCCAGCTCACCGAGGGGGCTAAATCAGCCCCAGCATTTT

D: .
V: TRBV30
J: TRBJ1-5
size: .
CDR3: CAWSVRGFQPQHF
DNA: TGTGCCTGGAGTGTACGAGGGTTCCAGCCCCAGCATTTT

D: TRBD1
V: TRBV19
J: TRBJ2-5
size: .
CDR3: CASRGPQGYQETQYF
DNA: TGTGCCAGTAGGGGGCCACAGGGGTACCAAGAGACCCAGTACTTC

D: .
V: TRBV11-2
J: TRBJ2-1
size: once
CDR3: CASSLVEGVGEQFF
DNA: TGTGCCAGCAGCTTAGTTGAAGGAGTGGGTGAGCAGTTCTTC

D: TRBD1
V: TRBV29-1
J: TRBJ2-7
size: .
CDR3: CSGWEQGANEQYF
DNA: TGCAGCGGTTGGGAACAGGGGGCAAATGAGCAGTACTTC

D: .
V: TRBV28
J: TRBJ2-3
size: .
CDR3: CASSLVGGRTDTQYF
DNA: TGTGCCAGCAGTTTGGTGGGGGGTAGGACAGATACGCAGTATTTT

D: TRBD1
V: TRBV6-5
J: TRBJ2-7
size: .
CDR3: CASGRQGVNEQYF
DNA: TGTGCCAGCGGGAGACAGGGGGTAAACGAGCAGTACTTC

D: TRBD1
V: TRBV19
J: TRBJ1-5
size: .
CDR3: CASSIERGQGINQPQHF
DNA: TGTGCCAGTAGTATAGAAAGGGGACAGGGAATCAATCAGCCCCAGCATTTT

D: .
V: TRBV15
J: TRBJ2-7
size: .
CDR3: CATSRVAFTNEQYF
DNA: TGTGCCACCAGCAGAGTCGCGTTTACCAACGAGCAGTACTTC

D: .
V: TRBV2
J: TRBJ2-3
size: .
CDR3: CASGQTDTQYF
DNA: TGTGCCAGCGGACAGACAGATACGCAGTATTTT

D: TRBD1
V: TRBV10-2
J: TRBJ1-3
size: .
CDR3: CASSEKTGSGNTIYF
DNA: TGCGCCAGCAGTGAGAAGACAGGGTCCGGAAACACCATATATTTT

D: .
V: TRBV21-1
J: TRBJ1-2
size: .
CDR3: CASSKNRVHYGYTF
DNA: TGTGCCAGCAGCAAGAACAGGGTACACTATGGCTACACCTTC

D: TRBD1
V: TRBV7-8
J: TRBJ1-4
size: .
CDR3: CASGKGQGLFGEKLFF
DNA: TGTGCCAGCGGGAAGGGACAGGGGCTCTTTGGAGAAAAACTGTTTTTT

D: TRBD1
V: TRBV29-1
J: TRBJ2-3
size: .
CDR3: CSVPVGRGNADTQYF
DNA: TGCAGCGTCCCCGTGGGCAGGGGGAACGCAGATACGCAGTATTTT

D: .
V: TRBV27
J: TRBJ1-5
size: .
CDR3: CASRPTGTHQPQHF
DNA: TGTGCCAGCAGGCCTACAGGGACCCACCAGCCCCAGCATTTT

D: .
V: TRBV6-6
J: TRBJ2-5
size: once
CDR3: CASSSYLTHQETQYF
DNA: TGTGCCAGCAGTTCGTATCTGACACACCAAGAGACCCAGTACTTC

D: .
V: TRBV6-7
J: TRBJ1-2
size: .
CDR3: CASSYEGSRYGYTF
DNA: TGTGCCAGCAGTTACGAGGGCAGCCGCTATGGCTACACCTTC

D: TRBD1
V: TRBV7-2
J: TRBJ2-2
size: .
CDR3: CASSQGTGGTGELFF
DNA: TGTGCCAGCAGCCAAGGGACAGGGGGGACCGGGGAGCTGTTTTTT

D: TRBD1
V: TRBV5-1
J: TRBJ2-7
size: once
CDR3: CASSLGSQGAPYEQYF
DNA: TGCGCCAGCAGCTTGGGTTCGCAGGGGGCTCCCTACGAGCAGTACTTC

D: TRBD1
V: TRBV2
J: TRBJ2-7
size: once
CDR3: CASTESGTEEQYF
DNA: TGTGCCAGCACCGAGTCAGGGACAGAAGAGCAGTACTTC

D: .
V: TRBV28
J: TRBJ2-5
size: .
CDR3: CASSSERNQETQYF
DNA: TGTGCCAGCAGTTCAGAGCGGAACCAAGAGACCCAGTACTTC

D: TRBD2
V: TRBV9
J: TRBJ2-3
size: once
CDR3: CASSVVGTIPTDTQYF
DNA: TGTGCCAGCAGCGTAGTGGGGACTATCCCCACAGATACGCAGTATTTT

D: .
V: TRBV7-2
J: TRBJ1-5
size: few
CDR3: CASSLSGVQPQHF
DNA: TGTGCCAGCAGCTTATCCGGTGTACAGCCCCAGCATTTT

D: TRBD1
V: TRBV2
J: TRBJ2-7
size: .
CDR3: CASSEAGTGGAGIASYEQYF
DNA: TGTGCCAGCAGTGAAGCGGGGACAGGGGGCGCAGGAATAGCATCCTACGAGCAGTACTTC

D: TRBD1
V: TRBV10-3
J: TRBJ1-5
size: .
CDR3: CASMDRANQPQHF
DNA: TGTGCCAGCATGGACAGGGCCAATCAGCCCCAGCATTTT

D: TRBD1
V: TRBV19
J: TRBJ2-7
size: .
CDR3: CASSRPGQDKYEQYF
DNA: TGTGCCAGTAGTAGACCGGGACAGGACAAATACGAGCAGTACTTC

D: .
V: TRBV5-8
J: TRBJ1-5
size: .
CDR3: CATGAQPQHF
DNA: TGTGCCACCGGAGCCCAGCCCCAGCATTTT

D: TRBD1
V: TRBV18
J: TRBJ2-1
size: .
CDR3: CASSTGTGSEQFF
DNA: TGTGCCAGCTCAACAGGGACAGGGAGTGAGCAGTTCTTC

D: TRBD1
V: TRBV6-1
J: TRBJ2-7
size: .
CDR3: CASSGQGPYEQYF
DNA: TGTGCCAGCAGTGGACAGGGACCCTACGAGCAGTACTTC

D: .
V: TRBV4-1
J: TRBJ1-1
size: .
CDR3: CASSQDRGSDTEAFF
DNA: TGCGCCAGCAGCCAAGATCGGGGTAGCGACACTGAAGCTTTCTTT

D: TRBD2
V: TRBV5-6
J: TRBJ2-7
size: .
CDR3: CASSGLAGGYEQYF
DNA: TGTGCCAGCAGTGGACTAGCGGGAGGTTACGAGCAGTACTTC

D: .
V: TRBV5-5
J: TRBJ1-5
size: .
CDR3: CASSPNPPSGDQHF
DNA: TGTGCCAGCAGCCCTAACCCTCCTTCGGGGGACCAGCATTTT

D: TRBD1
V: TRBV27
J: TRBJ2-1
size: once
CDR3: CASSSDRAPDYNEQFF
DNA: TGTGCCAGCAGTTCGGACAGGGCCCCGGACTACAATGAGCAGTTCTTC

D: .
V: TRBV28
J: TRBJ1-2
size: .
CDR3: CASSLGRYGYTF
DNA: TGTGCCAGCAGTTTAGGGCGTTATGGCTACACCTTC

D: TRBD2
V: TRBV5-1
J: TRBJ2-5
size: .
CDR3: CASSAAGTSGSWETQYF
DNA: TGCGCCAGCAGCGCAGCCGGGACTAGCGGGAGTTGGGAGACCCAGTACTTC

D: .
V: TRBV10-1
J: TRBJ2-7
size: .
CDR3: CASSDYRGTSYEQYF
DNA: TGCGCCAGCAGTGACTACCGGGGAACCTCCTACGAGCAGTACTTC

D: .
V: TRBV5-1
J: TRBJ1-1
size: .
CDR3: CASSLSGQLNTEAFF
DNA: TGCGCCAGCAGCTTGTCGGGACAATTGAACACTGAAGCTTTCTTT

D: TRBD2
V: TRBV18
J: TRBJ2-1
size: .
CDR3: CASSPVASGWYEQFF
DNA: TGTGCCAGCTCACCAGTGGCTAGCGGGTGGTATGAGCAGTTCTTC

D: TRBD1
V: TRBV5-6
J: TRBJ2-1
size: .
CDR3: CASSTRTGDSSYNEQFF
DNA: TGTGCCAGCAGCACTAGGACAGGAGACAGCTCCTACAATGAGCAGTTCTTC

D: .
V: TRBV29-1
J: TRBJ2-1
size: .
CDR3: CSVRRDGNEQFF
DNA: TGCAGCGTTCGGCGGGACGGCAATGAGCAGTTCTTC

D: TRBD2
V: TRBV25-1
J: TRBJ2-1
size: .
CDR3: CASGEGGSSYNEQFF
DNA: TGTGCCAGCGGCGAGGGAGGGAGCTCCTACAATGAGCAGTTCTTC

D: TRBD1
V: TRBV6-5
J: TRBJ1-2
size: .
CDR3: CASRGQGSGYTF
DNA: TGTGCCAGCAGAGGACAGGGATCTGGCTACACCTTC

D: .
V: TRBV6-6
J: TRBJ1-5
size: few
CDR3: CASRPGLNNQPQHF
DNA: TGTGCCAGCAGGCCTGGTCTAAACAATCAGCCCCAGCATTTT

D: TRBD1
V: TRBV5-1
J: TRBJ2-2
size: .
CDR3: CASSLGGTGTGELFF
DNA: TGCGCCAGCAGCTTGGGAGGGACAGGGACCGGGGAGCTGTTTTTT

D: TRBD2
V: TRBV30
J: TRBJ2-1
size: .
CDR3: CAWSGTSGIRGDEQFF
DNA: TGTGCCTGGAGCGGGACTAGCGGGATTAGGGGGGATGAGCAGTTCTTC

D: TRBD2
V: TRBV7-2
J: TRBJ2-1
size: .
CDR3: CASSASGGPYNEQFF
DNA: TGTGCCAGCAGCGCCAGCGGGGGGCCCTACAATGAGCAGTTCTTC

D: .
V: TRBV6-5
J: TRBJ1-5
size: few
CDR3: CASSRLNQPQHF
DNA: TGTGCCAGCAGTCGTCTCAATCAGCCCCAGCATTTT